The TCR beta chain under discussion was sequenced for a study of blood T cell repertoires in COVID-19. Study-level information: PBMCs, B-cell-depleted T cells, or T cells were the source of the cDNA or gDNA that made up the material.

Generated by immunoSEQ multiplex PCR, the TCRdb table keeps only in-frame clones and is missing some. Of roughly 130,000 clones detected, about 80% appear once; the ten largest clones hold around 3%. Sequenced input: peripheral blood. This receptor was taken from a woman older than 75 with acute or convalescent COVID-19.

The CDR3 spells CASSEGTLGSEKLFF. The CDR3 DNA follows: TGTGCCAGCAGTGAAGGGACTCTAGGTAGTGAAAAACTGTTTTTT. The rearrangement uses TRBV25-1 and TRBJ1-4; D might be TRBD1 (5 bases). The CDR3 is made up of 15 amino acids. The V and J ends lost 2 bases and 7 bases respectively, with 14 bases between them. Looked up from germline, CDR1 is MGHDK and CDR2 is SYGVNS.